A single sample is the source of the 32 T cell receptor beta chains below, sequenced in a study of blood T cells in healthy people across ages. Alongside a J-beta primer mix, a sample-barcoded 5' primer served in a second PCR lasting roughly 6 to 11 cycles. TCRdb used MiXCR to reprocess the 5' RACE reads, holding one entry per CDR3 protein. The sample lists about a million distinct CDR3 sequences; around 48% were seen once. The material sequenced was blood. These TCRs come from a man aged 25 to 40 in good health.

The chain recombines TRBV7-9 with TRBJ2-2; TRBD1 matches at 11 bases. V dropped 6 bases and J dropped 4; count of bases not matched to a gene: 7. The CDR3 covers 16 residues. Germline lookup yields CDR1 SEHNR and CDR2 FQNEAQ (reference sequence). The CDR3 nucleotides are TGTGCCAGCAGATCATTCGGACAGGGGGCCACCGGGGAGCTGTTTTTT. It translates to CASRSFGQGATGELFF.

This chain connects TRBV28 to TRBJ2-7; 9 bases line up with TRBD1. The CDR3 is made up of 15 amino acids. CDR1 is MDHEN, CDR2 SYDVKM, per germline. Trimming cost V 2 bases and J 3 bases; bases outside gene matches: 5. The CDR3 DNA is TGTGCCAGCAGTTTACAAGGGACAGGGAACTACGAGCAGTACTTC. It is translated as CASSLQGTGNYEQYF.

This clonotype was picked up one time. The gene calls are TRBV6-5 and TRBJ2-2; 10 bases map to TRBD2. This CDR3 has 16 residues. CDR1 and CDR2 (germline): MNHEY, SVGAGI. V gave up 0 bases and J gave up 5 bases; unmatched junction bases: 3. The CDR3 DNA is TGTGCCAGCAGTTACTCGATACTAGCGGGGACCGGGGAGCTGTTTTTT. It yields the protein CASSYSILAGTGELFF.

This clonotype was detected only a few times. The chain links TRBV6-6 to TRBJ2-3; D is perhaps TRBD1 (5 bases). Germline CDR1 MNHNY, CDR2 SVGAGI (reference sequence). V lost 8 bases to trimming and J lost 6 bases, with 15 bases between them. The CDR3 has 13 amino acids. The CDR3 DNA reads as TGTGCCAGCCGACAGCCTTCCACCGATACGCAGTATTTT. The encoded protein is CASRQPSTDTQYF.

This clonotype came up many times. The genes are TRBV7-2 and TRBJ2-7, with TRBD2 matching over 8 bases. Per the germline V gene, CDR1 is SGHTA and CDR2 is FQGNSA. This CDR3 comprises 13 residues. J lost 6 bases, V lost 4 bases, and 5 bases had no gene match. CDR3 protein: CASSSGGAPEQYF. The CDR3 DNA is TGTGCCAGCAGCTCCGGGGGGGCTCCCGAGCAGTACTTC.

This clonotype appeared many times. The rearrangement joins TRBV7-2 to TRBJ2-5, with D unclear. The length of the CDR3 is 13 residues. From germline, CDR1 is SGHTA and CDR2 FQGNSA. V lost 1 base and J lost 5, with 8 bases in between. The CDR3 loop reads CASSLVLGETQYF. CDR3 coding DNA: TGTGCCAGCAGCTTAGTCCTTGGGGAGACCCAGTACTTC.

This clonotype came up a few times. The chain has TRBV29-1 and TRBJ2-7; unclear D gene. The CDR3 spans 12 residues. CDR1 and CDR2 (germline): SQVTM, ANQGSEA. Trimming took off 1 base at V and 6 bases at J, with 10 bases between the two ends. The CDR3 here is CSVEASSLEQYF. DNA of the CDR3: TGCAGCGTTGAAGCATCCTCCCTCGAGCAGTACTTC.

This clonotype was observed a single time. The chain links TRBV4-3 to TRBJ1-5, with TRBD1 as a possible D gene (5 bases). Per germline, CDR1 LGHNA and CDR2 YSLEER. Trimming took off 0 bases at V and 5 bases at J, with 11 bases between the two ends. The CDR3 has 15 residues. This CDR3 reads CASSQDWRGDQPQHF. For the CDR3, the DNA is TGCGCCAGCAGCCAAGATTGGAGGGGTGATCAGCCCCAGCATTTT.

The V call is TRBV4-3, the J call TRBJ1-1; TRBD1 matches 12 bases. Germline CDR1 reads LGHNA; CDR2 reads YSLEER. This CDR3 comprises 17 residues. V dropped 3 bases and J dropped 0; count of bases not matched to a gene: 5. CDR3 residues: CASSQGQGAPMNTEAFF. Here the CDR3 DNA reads TGCGCCAGCAGCCAGGGACAGGGGGCCCCCATGAACACTGAAGCTTTCTTT.

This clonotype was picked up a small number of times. CDR3 loop: CASSRLGTGQDEQYF. The CDR3 nucleotides are TGTGCCAGCAGCCGACTGGGAACAGGTCAAGACGAGCAGTACTTC. The chain combines TRBV3-1 with TRBJ2-7, with D possibly being TRBD1 (5 bases). The germline gives CDR1 LGHDT, CDR2 YNNKEL (reference sequence). With 4 bases removed from V and 5 bases from J, the gap between germline ends came to 18 bases. The CDR3 runs to 15 residues.

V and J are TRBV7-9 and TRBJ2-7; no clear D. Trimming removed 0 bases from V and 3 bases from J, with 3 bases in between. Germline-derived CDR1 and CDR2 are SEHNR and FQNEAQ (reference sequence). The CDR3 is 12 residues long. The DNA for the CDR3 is TGTGCCAGCAGCTTAGCCAACTACGAGCAGTACTTC. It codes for CASSLANYEQYF. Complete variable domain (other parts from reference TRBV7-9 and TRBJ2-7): DTGVSQNPRHKITKRGQNVTFRCDPISEHNRLYWYRQTLGQGPEFLTYFQNEAQLEKSRLLSDRFSAERPKGSFSTLEIQRTEQGDSAMYLCASSLANYEQYFGPGTRLTVT.

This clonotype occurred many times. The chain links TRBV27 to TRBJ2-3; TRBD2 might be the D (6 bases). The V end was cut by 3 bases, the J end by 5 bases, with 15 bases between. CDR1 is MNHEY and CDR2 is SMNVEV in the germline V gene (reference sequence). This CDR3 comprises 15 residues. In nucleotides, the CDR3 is TGTGCCAGCAGTTTCATCGGAGGGGCCGAAGATACGCAGTATTTT. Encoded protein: CASSFIGGAEDTQYF.

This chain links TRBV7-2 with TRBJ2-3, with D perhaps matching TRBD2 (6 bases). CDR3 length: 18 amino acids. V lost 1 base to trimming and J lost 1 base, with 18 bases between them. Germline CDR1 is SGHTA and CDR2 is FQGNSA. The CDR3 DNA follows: TGTGCCAGCAGCTTAGTGAGAGGGCGGGGCCCGGGCACAGATACGCAGTATTTT. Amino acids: CASSLVRGRGPGTDTQYF.

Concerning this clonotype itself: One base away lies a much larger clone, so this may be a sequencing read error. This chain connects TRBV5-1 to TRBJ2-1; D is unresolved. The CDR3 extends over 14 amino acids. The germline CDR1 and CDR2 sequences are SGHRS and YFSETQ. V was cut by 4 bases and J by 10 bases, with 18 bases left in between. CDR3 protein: CASSVDGFSYEQFF. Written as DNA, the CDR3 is TGCGCCAGCAGCGTGGACGGGTTCTCCTACGAGCAGTTCTTC.

The CDR3 here is CASSYSSEKAFF. The DNA of the CDR3 is TGTGCCAGCAGTTACTCTTCCGAAAAAGCTTTCTTT. V usage is TRBV6-6 and J usage is TRBJ1-1; D is unresolved. CDR3 length equals 12 residues. From germline, CDR1 is MNHNY and CDR2 SVGAGI (reference sequence). V dropped 0 bases and J dropped 9 bases, with 8 bases sitting between them.

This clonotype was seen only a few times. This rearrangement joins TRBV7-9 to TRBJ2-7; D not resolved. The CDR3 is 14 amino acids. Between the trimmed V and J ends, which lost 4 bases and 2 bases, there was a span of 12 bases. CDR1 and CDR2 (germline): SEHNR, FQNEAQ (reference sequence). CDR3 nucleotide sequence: TGTGCCAGCAGCTGGTTCCCGTCCCCCTACGAGCAGTACTTC. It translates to CASSWFPSPYEQYF.

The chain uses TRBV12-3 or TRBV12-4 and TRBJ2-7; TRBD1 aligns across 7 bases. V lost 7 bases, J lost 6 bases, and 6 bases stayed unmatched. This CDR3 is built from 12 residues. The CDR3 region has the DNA TGTGCCAGCAACATTAACAGGGGCGAGCAGTACTTC. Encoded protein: CASNINRGEQYF.

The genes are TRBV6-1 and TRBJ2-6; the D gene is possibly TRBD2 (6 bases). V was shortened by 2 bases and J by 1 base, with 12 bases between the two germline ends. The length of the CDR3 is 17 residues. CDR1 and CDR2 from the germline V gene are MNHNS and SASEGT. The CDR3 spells CASSEFGGKSGANVLTF. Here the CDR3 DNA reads TGTGCCAGCAGTGAATTCGGCGGGAAGTCTGGGGCCAACGTCCTGACTTTC.

The CDR3 protein is CASSSSEYRDYEQFF. The CDR3 DNA sequence: TGTGCCAGCAGCTCTAGTGAATACAGGGACTATGAGCAGTTCTTC. The chain employs TRBV7-9 and TRBJ2-1, with D perhaps being TRBD1 or TRBD2 (6 bases each). CDR1 is SEHNR, CDR2 FQNEAQ, per germline (reference sequence). The V end lost 4 bases, the J end lost 8 bases, and 18 bases lay between the germline ends. The CDR3 loop spans 15 amino acids.

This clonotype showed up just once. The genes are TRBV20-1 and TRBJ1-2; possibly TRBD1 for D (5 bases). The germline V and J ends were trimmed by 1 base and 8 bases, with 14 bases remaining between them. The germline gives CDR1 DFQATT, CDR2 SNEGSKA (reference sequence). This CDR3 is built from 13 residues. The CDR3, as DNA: TGCAGTGCTAGAGTGGCGGTCGGGGACGGCTACACCTTC. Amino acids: CSARVAVGDGYTF.

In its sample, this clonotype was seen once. The CDR3 coding sequence is TGTGCCAGCAGCCTTACCAGGTACTGGGGGGACCGGTATCAGCCCCAGCATTTT. Its translation is CASSLTRYWGDRYQPQHF. The chain recombines TRBV7-3 with TRBJ1-5; perhaps TRBD1 as D (5 bases). The CDR3 is made up of 18 amino acids. Germline lookup yields CDR1 SGHTA and CDR2 FQGTGA. Trimming left V 5 bases short and J 5 bases short, with 25 bases between.

CDR3 coding DNA: TGTGCCAGCAGTTACTCGGGCGGGGTCGAGCAGTACTTC. This encodes CASSYSGGVEQYF. The chain combines TRBV6-2 or TRBV6-3 with TRBJ2-5, with a tentative D call TRBD2 (6 bases). The DNA end is a closer match to TRBJ2-7, so the J assignment may be wrong. The CDR3 extends over 13 amino acids. Germline V CDR1 and CDR2: MNHEY, SVGEGT.

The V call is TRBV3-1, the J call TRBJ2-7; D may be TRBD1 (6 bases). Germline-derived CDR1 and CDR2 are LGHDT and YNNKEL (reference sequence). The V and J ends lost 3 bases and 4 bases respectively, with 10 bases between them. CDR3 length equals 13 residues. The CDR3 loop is CASSQGTKYEQYF. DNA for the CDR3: TGTGCCAGCAGCCAGGGGACAAAATACGAGCAGTACTTC.

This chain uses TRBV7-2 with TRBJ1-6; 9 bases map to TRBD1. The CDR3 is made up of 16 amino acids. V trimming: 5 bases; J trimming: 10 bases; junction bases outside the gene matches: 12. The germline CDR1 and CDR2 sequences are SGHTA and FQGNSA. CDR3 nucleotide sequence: TGTGCCAGCAGCCCGGGGGGGGGACAGGGCGGCTCACCCCTCCACTTT. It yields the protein CASSPGGGQGGSPLHF. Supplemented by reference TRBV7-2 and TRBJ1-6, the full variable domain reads GAGVSQSPSNKVTEKGKDVELRCDPISGHTALYWYRQSLGQGLEFLIYFQGNSAPDKSGLPSDRFSAERTGGSVSTLTIQRTQQEDSAVYLCASSPGGGQGGSPLHFGNGTRLTVT.

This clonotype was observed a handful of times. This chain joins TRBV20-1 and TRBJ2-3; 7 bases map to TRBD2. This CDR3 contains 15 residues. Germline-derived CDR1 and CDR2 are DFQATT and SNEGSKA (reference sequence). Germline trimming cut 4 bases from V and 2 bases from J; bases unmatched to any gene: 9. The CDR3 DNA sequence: TGCAGTGCTAAGCTCGGGACTACCTTCACAGATACGCAGTATTTT. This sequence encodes CSAKLGTTFTDTQYF.

The CDR3: CSANPDRVTDTQYF. DNA for the CDR3: TGCAGTGCTAATCCCGACAGGGTTACAGATACGCAGTATTTT. The chain has TRBV20-1 and TRBJ2-3, with 7 bases lining up with TRBD1. Germline CDR1 reads DFQATT; CDR2 reads SNEGSKA (reference sequence). V dropped 4 bases and J dropped 3; count of bases not matched to a gene: 7. The CDR3 contains 14 residues.

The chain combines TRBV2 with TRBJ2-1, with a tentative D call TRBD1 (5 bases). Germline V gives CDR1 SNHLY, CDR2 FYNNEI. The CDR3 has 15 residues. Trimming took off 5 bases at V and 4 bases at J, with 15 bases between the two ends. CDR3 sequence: CASSSQGLGYNEQFF. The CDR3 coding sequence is TGTGCCAGCAGTAGCCAGGGCCTCGGGTACAATGAGCAGTTCTTC.

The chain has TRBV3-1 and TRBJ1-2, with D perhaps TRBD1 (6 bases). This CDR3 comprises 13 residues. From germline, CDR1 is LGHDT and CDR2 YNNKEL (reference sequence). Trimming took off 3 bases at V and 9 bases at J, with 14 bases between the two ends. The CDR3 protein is CASSQPTGRSYTF. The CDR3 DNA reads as TGTGCCAGCAGCCAGCCGACAGGAAGAAGCTACACCTTC.

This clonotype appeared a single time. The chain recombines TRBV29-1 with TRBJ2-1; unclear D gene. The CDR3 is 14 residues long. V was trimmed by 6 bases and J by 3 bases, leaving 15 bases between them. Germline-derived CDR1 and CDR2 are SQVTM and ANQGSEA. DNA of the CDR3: TGCAGCGTCGGCCTTATGCTGCTCTACAATGAGCAGTTCTTC. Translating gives CSVGLMLLYNEQFF.

The CDR3 DNA follows: TGTGCCAGCAGTGGTAGTGCGGGGGAAAGCACAGATACGCAGTATTTT. Encoded protein: CASSGSAGESTDTQYF. The rearrangement uses TRBV6-4 and TRBJ2-3; 7 bases line up with TRBD2. Trimming cost V 4 bases and J 0 bases; bases outside gene matches: 7. Germline V lookup: CDR1 MRHNA, CDR2 SNTAGT. The CDR3 length is 16 residues.

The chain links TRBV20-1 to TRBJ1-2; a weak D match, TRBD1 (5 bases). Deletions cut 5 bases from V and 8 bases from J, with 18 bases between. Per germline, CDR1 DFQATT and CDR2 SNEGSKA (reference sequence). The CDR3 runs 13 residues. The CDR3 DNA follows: TGCAGTGCTGAGCGAAGGGACTCCTACGGCTACACCTTC. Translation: CSAERRDSYGYTF.

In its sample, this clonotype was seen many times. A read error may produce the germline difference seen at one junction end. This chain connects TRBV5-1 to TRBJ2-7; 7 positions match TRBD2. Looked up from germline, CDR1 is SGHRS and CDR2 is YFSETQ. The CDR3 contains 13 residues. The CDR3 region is CASSWTSSYEQYF. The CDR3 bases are TGTGCCAGCAGCTGGACTAGCTCCTACGAGCAGTACTTC.